The clone carrying this T cell receptor beta chain was counted only a few times. The antigen is undetermined. The sample originates from a study of T-cell reconstitution after alpha-beta-depleted transplantation in children. Notes on the study in general: Some patients' high day-60 TCRbeta diversity was traced to surviving recipient T cells and thymic progenitors. Expanded graft clones, several hundred of them, were reportedly the source of alpha-beta T cells about two months after transplant. Newly generated T cells supplied most T-cell counts and diversity one year post-transplant.

Construction of the TCRbeta library involved unique molecular identifiers. MiXCR was run by TCRdb on the PCR reads, yielding one entry per CDR3 protein. The table has around 420,000 distinct CDR3 sequences, around 15% seen once; the top ten hold 25% to 30%. Per germline, CDR1 SGDLS and CDR2 YYNGEE. The CDR3 has 19 amino acids. With V trimmed by 4 bases and J by 0 bases, 10 bases remained unmatched. The TCR comes from a boy under two years old who had a stem cell transplant for Wiskott-Aldrich syndrome, so the T cells may come from the graft donor. The sample was PBMCs, mostly from graft donor cells, taken 360 days after TCRalphabeta/CD19-depleted stem cell transplant. The rearrangement joins TRBV9 to TRBJ2-1; 13 bases agree with TRBD2. CDR3 loop: CASSTGLAGVPLSYNEQFF. The CDR3, as DNA: TGTGCCAGCAGCACAGGACTAGCGGGAGTCCCTCTCTCCTACAATGAGCAGTTCTTC.